These T cell receptor beta chains were read from a single sample in a study of T cell repertoires in cytomegalovirus infection. No antigen is known for these receptors. TCRdb independently ran MiXCR on the reads; one entry per CDR3 protein. Counted here are approximately 390,000 distinct CDR3 sequences, around a third occurring once; the ten biggest clones make up 13%. Here the sequenced sample was cultured PBMCs, taken from culture after CMV antigen stimulation. The receptor source for this set is a human donor in good health (CMV status not recorded). Some clones in this sample may be carry-over from other donors' samples. Both conserved end residues are part of each CDR3. The D gene is left open where the match is weak. Expanded clones are given a class, and other clones once, few, many or no size at all.

V gene	D gene	clone size	J gene	CDR3 protein	CDR3 DNA
TRBV6-8	TRBD2	.	TRBJ2-1	CASSYFPSGSSYNEQFF	TGTGCCAGCAGTTACTTTCCTAGCGGGAGCTCCTACAATGAGCAGTTCTTC
TRBV6-2/TRBV6-3	.	.	TRBJ2-1	CASRLRDWRGPYNEQFF	TGTGCCAGCCGACTAAGGGACTGGCGGGGCCCATACAATGAGCAGTTCTTC
TRBV6-2/TRBV6-3	.	.	TRBJ1-1	CASSYPASANTEAFF	TGTGCCAGCAGTTACCCAGCTTCAGCCAACACTGAAGCTTTCTTT
TRBV4-1	TRBD1	.	TRBJ2-7	CASSPGTGDDEQYF	TGCGCCAGCAGCCCCGGGACAGGGGACGACGAGCAGTACTTC
TRBV6-5	.	.	TRBJ1-1	CASSETNTRFLNTEAFF	TGTGCCAGCAGTGAGACTAACACAAGGTTCTTGAACACTGAAGCTTTCTTT
TRBV29-1	.	.	TRBJ1-2	CSVVGDSSYTF	TGCAGCGTAGTGGGGGATTCTAGCTACACCTTC
TRBV4-3	TRBD1	.	TRBJ2-2	CASSQRQGEGAGELFF	TGCGCCAGCAGCCAACGACAGGGAGAGGGGGCCGGGGAGCTGTTTTTT
TRBV7-6	.	few	TRBJ2-3	CASSLSALSYRISDTQYF	TGTGCCAGCAGCTTATCGGCACTTAGCTACCGTATCTCTGATACGCAGTATTTT
TRBV11-1	.	once	TRBJ2-1	CASSLDRASNEQFF	TGTGCCAGCAGTCTCGACCGCGCGTCGAATGAGCAGTTCTTC
TRBV29-1	.	.	TRBJ2-3	CSVDLNTQYF	TGCAGCGTAGACTTGAATACGCAGTATTTT
TRBV11-2	TRBD2	few	TRBJ2-3	CASSTGTMAYTDTQYF	TGTGCCAGCAGCACCGGGACTATGGCTTACACAGATACGCAGTATTTT
TRBV6-5	.	few	TRBJ2-3	CASSYWGGTSTDTQYF	TGTGCCAGCAGTTACTGGGGCGGGACCAGCACAGATACGCAGTATTTT
TRBV12-3/TRBV12-4	.	few	TRBJ1-2	CASSLQGYGYGYTF	TGTGCCAGCAGTTTACAGGGGTACGGCTATGGCTACACCTTC
TRBV11-2	.	few	TRBJ2-1	CASSLVTADNEQFF	TGTGCCAGCAGCTTAGTTACCGCGGACAATGAGCAGTTCTTC
TRBV7-8	.	few	TRBJ2-1	CASSLGAADSYNEQFF	TGTGCCAGCAGTTTAGGTGCGGCCGACTCCTACAATGAGCAGTTCTTC
TRBV7-2	TRBD2	.	TRBJ2-3	CASSLASGSGTDTQYF	TGTGCCAGCAGCTTAGCGAGCGGGAGTGGCACAGATACGCAGTATTTT
TRBV11-2	.	.	TRBJ1-2	CASSLDRGRSDTF	TGTGCCAGCAGCTTAGATCGAGGGCGATCCGACACCTTC
TRBV7-8	.	.	TRBJ1-1	CASSLIGSAFF	TGTGCCAGCAGCTTAATCGGTTCTGCTTTCTTT
TRBV19	TRBD1	.	TRBJ2-5	CASSSGQGTFQETQYF	TGTGCCAGTAGTTCCGGACAGGGAACTTTCCAAGAGACCCAGTACTTC
TRBV20-1	.	few	TRBJ2-3	CSARDPMGQNTDTQYF	TGCAGTGCTAGAGATCCCATGGGGCAAAACACAGATACGCAGTATTTT
TRBV6-2/TRBV6-3	.	.	TRBJ1-1	CASMGGLPNTEAFF	TGTGCCAGCATGGGGGGACTCCCGAACACTGAAGCTTTCTTT
TRBV11-2	.	.	TRBJ2-2	CASSYLINTGELFF	TGTGCCAGCAGCTACCTTATTAACACCGGGGAGCTGTTTTTT